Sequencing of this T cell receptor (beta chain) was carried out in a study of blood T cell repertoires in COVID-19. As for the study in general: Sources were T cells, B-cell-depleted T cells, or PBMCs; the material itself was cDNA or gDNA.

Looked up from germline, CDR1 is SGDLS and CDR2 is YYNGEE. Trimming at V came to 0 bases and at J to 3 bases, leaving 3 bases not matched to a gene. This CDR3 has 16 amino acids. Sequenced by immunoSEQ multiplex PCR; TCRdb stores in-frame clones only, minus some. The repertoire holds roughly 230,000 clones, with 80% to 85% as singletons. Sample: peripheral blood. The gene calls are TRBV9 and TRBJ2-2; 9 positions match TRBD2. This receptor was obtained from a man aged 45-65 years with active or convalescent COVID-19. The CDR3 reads CASSVDLAGYTGELFF. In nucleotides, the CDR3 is TGTGCCAGCAGCGTAGATCTAGCGGGGTACACCGGGGAGCTGTTTTTT.